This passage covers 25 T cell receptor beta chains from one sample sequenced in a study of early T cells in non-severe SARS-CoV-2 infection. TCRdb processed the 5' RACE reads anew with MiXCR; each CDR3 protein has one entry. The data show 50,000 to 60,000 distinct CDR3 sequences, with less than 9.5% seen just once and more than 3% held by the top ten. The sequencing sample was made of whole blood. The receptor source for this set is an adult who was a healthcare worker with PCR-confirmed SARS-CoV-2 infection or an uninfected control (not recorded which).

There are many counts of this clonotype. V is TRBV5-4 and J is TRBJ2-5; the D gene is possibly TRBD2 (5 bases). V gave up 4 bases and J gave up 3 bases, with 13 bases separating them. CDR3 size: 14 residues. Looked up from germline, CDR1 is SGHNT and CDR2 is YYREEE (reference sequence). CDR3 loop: CASSPDRDEETQYF. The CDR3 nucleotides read TGTGCCAGCAGCCCGGACCGGGATGAAGAGACCCAGTACTTC.

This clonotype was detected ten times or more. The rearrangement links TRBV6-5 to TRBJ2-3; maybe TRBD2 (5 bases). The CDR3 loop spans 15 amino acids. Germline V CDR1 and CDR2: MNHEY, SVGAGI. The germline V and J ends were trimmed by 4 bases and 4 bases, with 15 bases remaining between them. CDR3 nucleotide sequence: TGTGCCAGCAGTTCTACCCCTCTGCGGGCAGATACGCAGTATTTT. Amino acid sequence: CASSSTPLRADTQYF.

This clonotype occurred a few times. In DNA, the CDR3 is TGTGCCAGCAGCTTGCCCCTCAGCGGGAGTATCAATGAGCAGTTCTTC. This codes for CASSLPLSGSINEQFF. This chain joins TRBV5-6 and TRBJ2-1; 8 nucleotides match TRBD2. CDR3 length: 16 amino acids. The V segment lost 1 base and the J segment 6 bases; nucleotides outside the gene matches: 9. CDR1 and CDR2 (germline): SGHDT, YYEEEE.

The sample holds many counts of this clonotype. The CDR3 DNA reads as TGTGCCAGCAGCTCCAGCGGGACAGGGTATCAGCCCCAGCATTTT. Its translation is CASSSSGTGYQPQHF. J is TRBJ1-5 and V is TRBV28, with TRBD1 matching 9 bases. With 6 bases clipped from V and 5 bases from J, the junction kept 8 bases outside the gene matches. Per germline, CDR1 MDHEN and CDR2 SYDVKM. This CDR3 spans 15 amino acids.

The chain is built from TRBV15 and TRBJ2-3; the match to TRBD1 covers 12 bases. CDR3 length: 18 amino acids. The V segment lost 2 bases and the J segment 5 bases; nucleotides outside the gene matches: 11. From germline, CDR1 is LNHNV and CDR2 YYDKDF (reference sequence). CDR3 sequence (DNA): TGTGCCACCAGCAGACCACGAGGGACAGGGGGCTGGAGAGATACGCAGTATTTT. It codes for CATSRPRGTGGWRDTQYF.

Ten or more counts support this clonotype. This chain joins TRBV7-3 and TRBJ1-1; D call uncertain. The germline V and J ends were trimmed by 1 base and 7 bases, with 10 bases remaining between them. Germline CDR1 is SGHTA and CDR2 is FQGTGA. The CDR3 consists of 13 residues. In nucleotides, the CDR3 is TGTGCCAGCAGCTTAAGGCACGATGGTGAAGCTTTCTTT. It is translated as CASSLRHDGEAFF. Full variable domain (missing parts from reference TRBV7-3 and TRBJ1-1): GAGVSQTPSNKVTEKGKYVELRCDPISGHTALYWYRQSLGQGPEFLIYFQGTGAADDSGLPNDRFFAVRPEGSVSTLKIQRTERGDSAVYLCASSLRHDGEAFFGQGTRLTVV.

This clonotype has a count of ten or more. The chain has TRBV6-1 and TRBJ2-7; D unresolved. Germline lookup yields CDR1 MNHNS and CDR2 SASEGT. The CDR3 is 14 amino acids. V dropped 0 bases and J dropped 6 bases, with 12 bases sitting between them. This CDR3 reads CASSEAVDTSEQYF. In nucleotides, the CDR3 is TGTGCCAGCAGTGAAGCGGTCGATACAAGCGAGCAGTACTTC.

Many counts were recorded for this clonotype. This CDR3 reads CASGLATYNEQFF. In DNA, the CDR3 is TGTGCCAGCGGACTAGCGACCTACAATGAGCAGTTCTTC. The rearrangement links TRBV6-2 or TRBV6-3 to TRBJ2-1; 9 bases line up with TRBD2. Germline V CDR1 and CDR2: MNHEY, SVGEGT. The CDR3 totals 13 residues. Losses at the gene ends were 8 bases for V and 2 bases for J; bases not matched to a gene: 1.

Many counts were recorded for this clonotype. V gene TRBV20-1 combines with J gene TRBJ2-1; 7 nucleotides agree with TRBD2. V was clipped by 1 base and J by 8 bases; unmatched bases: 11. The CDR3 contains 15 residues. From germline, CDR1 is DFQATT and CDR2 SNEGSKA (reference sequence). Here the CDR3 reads CSARATLAVYDEQFF. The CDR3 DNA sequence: TGCAGTGCTAGAGCCACCCTAGCGGTTTACGATGAGCAGTTCTTC.

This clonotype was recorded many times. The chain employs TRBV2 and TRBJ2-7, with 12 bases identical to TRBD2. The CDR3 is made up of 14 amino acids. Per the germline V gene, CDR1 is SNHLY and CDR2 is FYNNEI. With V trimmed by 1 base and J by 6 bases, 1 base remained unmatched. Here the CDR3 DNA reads TGTGCCAGCAGTGAAGGGACTAGCGGGGCCGAGCAGTACTTC. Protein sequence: CASSEGTSGAEQYF.

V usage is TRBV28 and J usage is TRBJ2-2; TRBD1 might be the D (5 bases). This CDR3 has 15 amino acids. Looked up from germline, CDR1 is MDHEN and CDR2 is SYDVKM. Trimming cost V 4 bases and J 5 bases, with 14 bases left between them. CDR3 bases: TGTGCCAGCAGTTCGGCTAGTCAGGGTACCGGGGAGCTGTTTTTT. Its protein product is CASSSASQGTGELFF.

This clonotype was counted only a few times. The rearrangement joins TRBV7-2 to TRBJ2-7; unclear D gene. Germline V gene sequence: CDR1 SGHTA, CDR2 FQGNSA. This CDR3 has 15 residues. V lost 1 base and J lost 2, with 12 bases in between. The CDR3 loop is CASSLVTTTPYEQYF. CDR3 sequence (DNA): TGTGCCAGCAGCTTAGTGACAACGACCCCCTACGAGCAGTACTTC.

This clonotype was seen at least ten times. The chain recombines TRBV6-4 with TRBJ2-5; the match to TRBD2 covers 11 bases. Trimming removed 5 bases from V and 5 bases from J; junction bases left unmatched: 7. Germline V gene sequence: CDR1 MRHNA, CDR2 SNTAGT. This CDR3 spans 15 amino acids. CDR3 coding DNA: TGTGCCAGCAGTCTACTAGCGGGAGTGGGGGAGACCCAGTACTTC. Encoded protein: CASSLLAGVGETQYF.

Here the CDR3 reads CASSQERVGVDYNEQFF. CDR3 DNA: TGTGCCAGCAGCCAAGAGCGGGTTGGAGTGGACTACAATGAGCAGTTCTTC. The chain is built from TRBV3-1 and TRBJ2-1, with D possibly being TRBD2 (5 bases). Trimming shortened V by 0 bases and J by 3 bases, and 15 bases separated the two germline ends. The V gene's germline CDR1 is LGHDT and CDR2 YNNKEL (reference sequence). The CDR3 runs to 17 residues.

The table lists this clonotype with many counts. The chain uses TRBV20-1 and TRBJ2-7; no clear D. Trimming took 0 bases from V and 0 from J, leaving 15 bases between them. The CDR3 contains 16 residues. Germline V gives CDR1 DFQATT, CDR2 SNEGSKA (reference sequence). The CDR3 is CSARDLQLPDSYEQYF. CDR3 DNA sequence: TGCAGTGCTAGAGATCTACAACTACCCGACTCCTACGAGCAGTACTTC.

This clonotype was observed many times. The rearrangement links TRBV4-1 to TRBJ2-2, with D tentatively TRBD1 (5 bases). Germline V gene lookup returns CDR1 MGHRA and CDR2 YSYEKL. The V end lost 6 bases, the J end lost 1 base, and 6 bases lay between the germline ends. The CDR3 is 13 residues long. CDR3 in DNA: TGCGCCAGCAGGCAGGGGAACACCGGGGAGCTGTTTTTT. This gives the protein CASRQGNTGELFF.

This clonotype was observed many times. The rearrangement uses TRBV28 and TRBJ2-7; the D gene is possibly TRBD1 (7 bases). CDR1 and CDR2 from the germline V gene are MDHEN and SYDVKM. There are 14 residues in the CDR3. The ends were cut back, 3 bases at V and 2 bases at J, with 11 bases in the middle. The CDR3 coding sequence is TGTGCCAGCAGTTTCAGGGGGGCCCCCTACGAGCAGTACTTC. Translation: CASSFRGAPYEQYF.

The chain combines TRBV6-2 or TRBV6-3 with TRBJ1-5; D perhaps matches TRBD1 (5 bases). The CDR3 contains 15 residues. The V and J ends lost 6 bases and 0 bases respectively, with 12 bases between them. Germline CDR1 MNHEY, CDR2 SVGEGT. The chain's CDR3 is CASSRDHYSNQPQHF. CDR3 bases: TGTGCCAGCAGCCGGGACCACTATAGCAATCAGCCCCAGCATTTT.

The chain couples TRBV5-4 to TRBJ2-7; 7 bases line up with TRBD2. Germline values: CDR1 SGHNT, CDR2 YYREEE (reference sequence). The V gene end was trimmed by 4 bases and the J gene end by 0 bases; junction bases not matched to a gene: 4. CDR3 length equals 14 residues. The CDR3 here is CASSPSGDSYEQYF. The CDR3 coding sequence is TGTGCCAGCAGCCCCAGCGGGGACTCCTACGAGCAGTACTTC. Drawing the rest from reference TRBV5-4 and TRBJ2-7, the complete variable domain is ETGVTQSPTHLIKTRGQQVTLRCSSQSGHNTVSWYQQALGQGPQFIFQYYREEENGRGNFPPRFSGLQFPNYSSELNVNALELDDSALYLCASSPSGDSYEQYFGPGTRLTVT.

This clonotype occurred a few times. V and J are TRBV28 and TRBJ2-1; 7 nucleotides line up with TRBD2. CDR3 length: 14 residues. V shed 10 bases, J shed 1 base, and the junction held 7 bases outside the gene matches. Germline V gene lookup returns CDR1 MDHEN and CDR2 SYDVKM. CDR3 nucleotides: TGTGCCAATGGGAGGGCCGGGTCCTACAATGAGCAGTTCTTC. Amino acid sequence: CANGRAGSYNEQFF.

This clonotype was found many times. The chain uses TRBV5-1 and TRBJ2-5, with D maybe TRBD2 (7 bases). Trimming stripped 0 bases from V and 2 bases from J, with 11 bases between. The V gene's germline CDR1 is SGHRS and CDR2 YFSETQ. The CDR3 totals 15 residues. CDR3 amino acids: CASSLAGGLQETQYF. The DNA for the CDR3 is TGCGCCAGCAGCTTGGCGGGGGGCCTGCAAGAGACCCAGTACTTC. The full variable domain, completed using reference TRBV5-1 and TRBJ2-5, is KAGVTQTPRYLIKTRGQQVTLSCSPISGHRSVSWYQQTPGQGLQFLFEYFSETQRNKGNFPGRFSGRQFSNSRSEMNVSTLELGDSALYLCASSLAGGLQETQYFGPGTRLLVL.

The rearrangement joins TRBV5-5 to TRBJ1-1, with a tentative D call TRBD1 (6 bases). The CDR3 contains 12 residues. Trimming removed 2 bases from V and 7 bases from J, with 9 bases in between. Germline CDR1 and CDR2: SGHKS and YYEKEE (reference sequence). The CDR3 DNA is TGTGCCAGCAGCTTACAGGGTAATGAAGCTTTCTTT. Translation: CASSLQGNEAFF.

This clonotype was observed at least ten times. CDR3 in DNA: TGTGCCATGACCCAGGGGAAGGGCATGAACACTGAAGCTTTCTTT. Translated, it gives CAMTQGKGMNTEAFF. The V and J genes are TRBV28 and TRBJ1-1; a weak D match, TRBD1 (6 bases). V lost 10 bases and J lost 0, with 18 bases in between. This CDR3 spans 15 amino acids. Germline values: CDR1 MDHEN, CDR2 SYDVKM.

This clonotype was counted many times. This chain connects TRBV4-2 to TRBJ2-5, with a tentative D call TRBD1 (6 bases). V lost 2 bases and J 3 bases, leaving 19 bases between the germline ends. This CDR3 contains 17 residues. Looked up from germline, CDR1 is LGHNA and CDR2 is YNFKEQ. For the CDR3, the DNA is TGTGCCAGCAGCCAAACTACAGGACAGTCCGGGGAAGAGACCCAGTACTTC. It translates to CASSQTTGQSGEETQYF.

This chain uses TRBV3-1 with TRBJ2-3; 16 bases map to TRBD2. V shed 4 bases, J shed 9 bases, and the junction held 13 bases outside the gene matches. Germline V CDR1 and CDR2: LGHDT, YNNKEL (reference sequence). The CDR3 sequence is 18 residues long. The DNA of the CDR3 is TGTGCCAGCAGCCCACCGCTCGGGACTAGCGGGAGGGCTAGGACGCAGTATTTT. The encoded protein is CASSPPLGTSGRARTQYF.